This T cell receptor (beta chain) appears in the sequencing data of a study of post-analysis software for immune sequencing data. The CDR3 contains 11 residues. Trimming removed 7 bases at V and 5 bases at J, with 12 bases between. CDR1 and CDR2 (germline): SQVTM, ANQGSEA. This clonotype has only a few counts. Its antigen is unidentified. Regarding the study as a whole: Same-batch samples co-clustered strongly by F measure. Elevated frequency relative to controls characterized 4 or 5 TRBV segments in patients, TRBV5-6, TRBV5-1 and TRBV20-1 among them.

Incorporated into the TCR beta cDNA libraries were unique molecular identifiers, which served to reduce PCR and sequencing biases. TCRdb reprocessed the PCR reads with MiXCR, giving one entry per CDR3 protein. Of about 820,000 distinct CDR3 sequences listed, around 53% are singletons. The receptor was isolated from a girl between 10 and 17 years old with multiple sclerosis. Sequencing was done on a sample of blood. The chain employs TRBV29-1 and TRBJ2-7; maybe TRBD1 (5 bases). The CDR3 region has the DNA TGCAGCGGCGGACATAGGAACGAGCAGTACTTC. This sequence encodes CSGGHRNEQYF.